The rows below give T cell receptor beta chains drawn from one sample of a study of blood T cells in healthy people across ages. TCRdb ran MiXCR on the 5' RACE reads and lists one entry per CDR3 protein. The sample lists fewer than 900,000 distinct CDR3 sequences, about 40% seen once, with 20% to 25% in the top ten. Sequences were obtained from blood. These receptors were collected from a woman in her sixties or seventies in good health. Both conserved end residues are part of each CDR3. Fields, in order: V gene, D gene, J gene, clone size, CDR3 DNA, CDR3 protein. The D gene is left open where the match is weak. Rows give clone size only sometimes, using once, few, many, or a class for an expanded clone.

>TRBV30|NA|TRBJ2-7|NA
TGTGCCGTGGGACCTCCGACCTACGAGCAGTACTTC
CAVGPPTYEQYF
>TRBV20-1|TRBD2|TRBJ2-5|once
TGCAGTGCAACATTAGCGGGGTCACAAGAGACCCAGTACTTC
CSATLAGSQETQYF
>TRBV14|NA|TRBJ2-7|NA
TGTGCCAGCAGCCAAGGGATCTGGTCCTACGAGCAGTACTTC
CASSQGIWSYEQYF
>TRBV7-2|NA|TRBJ1-2|NA
TGTGCCAGCAGCTTAGATATAGGGGTGGACTATGGCTACACCTTC
CASSLDIGVDYGYTF
>TRBV6-2/TRBV6-3|TRBD2|TRBJ2-3|once
TGTGCCAGCATAGACTTGGCGGGGGGAACAGATACGCAGTATTTT
CASIDLAGGTDTQYF
>TRBV12-3/TRBV12-4|NA|TRBJ2-5|NA
TGTGCCAGCAGGAAGATGGTAGGGACCCAGTACTTC
CASRKMVGTQYF
>TRBV6-2/TRBV6-3|NA|TRBJ2-1|NA
TGTGCCAGCAGTTACTTACCTTCCACCGGAGAGACCCAGTTCTTC
CASSYLPSTGETQFF
>TRBV7-2|NA|TRBJ2-7|many
TGTGCCAGCAGCCCCCTCCTCGGAAGGCAGTACTTC
CASSPLLGRQYF
>TRBV25-1|NA|TRBJ1-1|NA
TGTGCCAGCAGCGTTGGACAGAAAGCTTTCTTT
CASSVGQKAFF
>TRBV5-1|TRBD2|TRBJ2-7|NA
TGCGCCAGCACCTTGCTAGCGGGGGCCCTTAAGGAGCAGTACTTC
CASTLLAGALKEQYF
>TRBV6-1|NA|TRBJ2-5|few
TGTGCCAGCAGCTTAGCCCCGGCGACCCAGTACTTC
CASSLAPATQYF
>TRBV3-1|TRBD1|TRBJ2-1|few
TGTGCCAGCAGCCAAGCAGGGACAGGAGCCGAGCAGTTCTTC
CASSQAGTGAEQFF
>TRBV15|TRBD2|TRBJ2-3|NA
TGTGCCACCAGCCCTTCTAGCGGGGGGCTCCCATTGTATTTT
CATSPSSGGLPLYF